This TCR beta chain derives from a study of cytomegalovirus exposure and HLA in healthy donors. This clone was seen just once. The PCR contained 60 Vbeta and 13 Jbeta primers. TCRdb's table, derived via immunoSEQ multiplex PCR, lists solely in-frame clones and lacks some. The table includes about 190,000 clones, 70% to 75% detected once. The sample consisted of PBMCs. This receptor was obtained from a man aged 25 to 40 in good health and CMV-seropositive.

CDR3 DNA sequence: TGTGCCTGGGACCAAGGGGGTAGCACTGAAGCTTTCTTT. Amino acid sequence: CAWDQGGSTEAFF. The chain combines TRBV30 with TRBJ1-1; possible D gene TRBD1, 6 bases. Germline-derived CDR1 and CDR2 are GTSNPN and SVGIG (reference sequence). Trimming removed 5 bases at V and 4 bases at J, with 14 bases between. This CDR3 region has 13 residues.